Each of the 5 T cell receptor beta chains below was sequenced from the same sample in a study of T cells in Graves' hyperthyroidism and ophthalmopathy. Amplified TCR beta CDR3 regions derived from RNA transcripts. HTBI primers were the set used in a first-round RT-PCR of the TCR CDR3. A single record per CDR3 protein comes from TCRdb applying MiXCR to the multiplex PCR reads. The sample consists of more than 450,000 distinct CDR3 sequences, less than 20% of them appearing once. Sample: blood. The receptors stem from a man aged 40-50 years with Graves' ophthalmopathy.

The table lists this clonotype with many counts. The chain carries TRBV7-2 and TRBJ2-1; D is perhaps TRBD1 or TRBD2 (5 bases each). The CDR3 is 14 residues long. Germline loops: CDR1 SGHTA, CDR2 FQGNSA. The V end was cut by 5 bases, the J end by 4 bases, with 12 bases between. The CDR3: CASSPRGRYNEQFF. The CDR3 DNA reads TGTGCCAGCAGCCCCCGGGGACGTTACAATGAGCAGTTCTTC. Together with reference TRBV7-2 and TRBJ2-1, the CDR3 gives the full variable domain: GAGVSQSPSNKVTEKGKDVELRCDPISGHTALYWYRQSLGQGLEFLIYFQGNSAPDKSGLPSDRFSAERTGGSVSTLTIQRTQQEDSAVYLCASSPRGRYNEQFFGPGTRLTVL.

This clonotype has a count of ten or more. V gene TRBV20-1 combines with J gene TRBJ2-1; no definite D call. Per germline, CDR1 DFQATT and CDR2 SNEGSKA (reference sequence). V lost 1 base and J lost 4, with 11 bases in between. The CDR3 spans 14 residues. CDR3 region: CSARGSRNYNEQFF. DNA for the CDR3: TGCAGTGCTAGAGGTTCCCGGAATTACAATGAGCAGTTCTTC.

This clonotype came up a few times. This chain links TRBV29-1 with TRBJ2-1; no clear D. V was pared by 3 bases and J by 8 bases, with 5 bases between. This CDR3 contains 10 residues. The germline CDR1 and CDR2 sequences are SQVTM and ANQGSEA. CDR3 DNA: TGCAGCGTTGATTGGGATGAGCAGTTCTTC. Protein: CSVDWDEQFF.

The table lists this clonotype with many counts. J is TRBJ1-2 and V is TRBV5-1; TRBD1 matches at 8 bases. V was clipped by 4 bases and J by 2 bases; unmatched bases: 4. CDR1 and CDR2 (germline): SGHRS, YFSETQ. There are 14 residues in the CDR3. The CDR3 protein is CASSPGQENYGYTF. The CDR3 DNA reads TGCGCCAGCAGCCCGGGACAGGAGAACTATGGCTACACCTTC.

This clonotype appeared a single time. This sequence joins TRBV28 and TRBJ2-3; a possible D gene is TRBD1 (6 bases). Trimming shortened V by 6 bases and J by 9 bases, and 13 bases separated the two germline ends. The CDR3 covers 12 residues. The germline V gene has CDR1 MDHEN and CDR2 SYDVKM. DNA for the CDR3: TGTGCCAGCAGCTACCGGGACACAACGCAGTATTTT. Translated, it gives CASSYRDTTQYF. Looking up the rest from reference TRBV28 and TRBJ2-3 gives the full variable domain: DVKVTQSSRYLVKRTGEKVFLECVQDMDHENMFWYRQDPGLGLRLIYFSYDVKMKEKGDIPEGYSVSREKKERFSLILESASTNQTSMYLCASSYRDTTQYFGPGTRLTVL.